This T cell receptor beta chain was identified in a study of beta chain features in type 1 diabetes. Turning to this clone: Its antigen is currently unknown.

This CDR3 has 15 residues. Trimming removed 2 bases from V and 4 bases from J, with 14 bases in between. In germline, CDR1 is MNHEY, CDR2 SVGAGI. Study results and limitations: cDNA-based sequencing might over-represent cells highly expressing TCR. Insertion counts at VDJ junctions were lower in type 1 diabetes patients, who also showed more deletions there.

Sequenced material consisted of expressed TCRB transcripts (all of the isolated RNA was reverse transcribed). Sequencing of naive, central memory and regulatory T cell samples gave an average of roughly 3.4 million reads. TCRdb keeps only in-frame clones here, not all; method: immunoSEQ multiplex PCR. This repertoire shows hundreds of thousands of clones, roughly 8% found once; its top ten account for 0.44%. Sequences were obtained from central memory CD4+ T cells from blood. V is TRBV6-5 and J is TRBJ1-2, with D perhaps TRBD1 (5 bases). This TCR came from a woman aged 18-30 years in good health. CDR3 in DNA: TGTGCCAGCAGTTACAAAGGGACGTGGGGCTATGGCTACACCTTC. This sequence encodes CASSYKGTWGYGYTF.